The present entry profiles one TCR beta chain with its context. The antigen remains unidentified. TCRdb's table, derived via immunoSEQ multiplex PCR, lists solely in-frame clones and lacks some. The table shows roughly 350,000 clones, with around 90% occurring only once. The CDR3 is 18 amino acids. The trim removed 2 bases at V and 4 bases at J, leaving 14 bases unmatched. In germline, CDR1 is SGHTA, CDR2 FQGNSA. The sample is drawn from a study of Ad26.COV2.S vaccination and SARS-CoV-2 variants. Across the study: Ad26.COV2.S was injected intramuscularly once or twice, 56 days apart. Study results and limitations: Post-vaccination breadth of spike-specific CD8+ and CD4+ T cell responses was reportedly substantial.

Treatment reported: some 20 received Ad26.COV2.S at low or high dose, single or two shots; about 5 received placebo; per-sample allocation not given. Samples were taken on day 63 after the first vaccine or placebo injection. The input for sequencing was peripheral blood, taken in a trial of Ad26.COV2.S vaccine versus placebo. The chain uses TRBV7-2 and TRBJ1-2; 9 bases are shared with TRBD1. The sequence was collected from a person aged 18-65 years who received the Ad26.COV2.S COVID-19 vaccine or a placebo. The CDR3 reads CASSLRTGTGNEFYGYTF. CDR3 nucleotide sequence: TGTGCCAGCAGCTTAAGAACCGGGACAGGGAACGAGTTCTATGGCTACACCTTC.